The clone carrying this T cell receptor (beta chain) was counted between two and nine times. Its antigen remains unknown. The sample is drawn from a study of identical twins. Overall study findings and caveats: Instead of following the same donors, the conclusions were based on cross-sectional statistical analysis. Cord blood's abundant beta clonotypes had fewer insertions, unlike memory repertoires. Out-of-frame TCR alpha sharing observed in monozygotic twins exceeded model estimates.

The length of the CDR3 is 15 residues. CDR1 is MDHEN and CDR2 is SYDVKM in the germline V gene. Trimming shortened V by 5 bases and J by 4 bases, and 17 bases separated the two germline ends. With template switching, a universal primer site was added, and the cDNA carried unique molecular identifiers. A single record per CDR3 protein comes from TCRdb applying MiXCR to the 5' RACE reads. The sample holds 350,000 to 450,000 distinct CDR3 sequences, approximately 17% seen once. The V and J genes are TRBV28 and TRBJ1-2; D is unresolved. The source is a man aged 45 to 65 in good health. Source material: naive T cells sorted from blood. The CDR3 region has the DNA TGTGCCAGCAGTCCCGGGAGTAGTACCGGCTATGGCTACACCTTC. It specifies CASSPGSSTGYGYTF.